The 14 T cell receptor beta chains given below trace back to one sample, sequenced in a study of blood T cell repertoires in COVID-19. The table came from immunoSEQ multiplex PCR; TCRdb's copy has only in-frame clones and leaves some out. The sample yields over 120,000 clones, roughly 80% seen once. Sample: peripheral blood. The origin of the receptors is a woman of 80 years or more with acute or convalescent COVID-19.

The chain combines TRBV5-1 with TRBJ2-5; TRBD1 matches at 8 bases. V lost 3 bases, J lost 5 bases, and 9 bases stayed unmatched. The CDR3 spans 15 residues. The germline V gene encodes CDR1 SGHRS and CDR2 YFSETQ. The CDR3 region has the DNA TGCGCCAGCAGCTATGGACAGGGAATCGGCGAGACCCAGTACTTC. Its translation is CASSYGQGIGETQYF.

The table lists this clone with a few counts. The genes are TRBV19 and TRBJ1-4; 7 bases are shared with TRBD1. Trimming cost V 8 bases and J 8 bases; bases outside gene matches: 26. Germline V lookup: CDR1 LNHDA, CDR2 SQIVND (reference sequence). The CDR3 length is 19 residues. The CDR3 sequence: CASSPLRETGAGVREKLFF. For the CDR3, the DNA is TGTGCCAGTTCTCCCCTGAGAGAAACAGGGGCAGGGGTAAGGGAAAAACTGTTTTTT. Looking up the rest from reference TRBV19 and TRBJ1-4 gives the full variable domain: DGGITQSPKYLFRKEGQNVTLSCEQNLNHDAMYWYRQDPGQGLRLIYYSQIVNDFQKGDIAEGYSVSREKKESFPLTVTSAQKNPTAFYLCASSPLRETGAGVREKLFFGSGTQLSVL.

This chain joins TRBV7-2 and TRBJ1-6, with TRBD1 matching over 7 bases. Germline V gene lookup returns CDR1 SGHTA and CDR2 FQGNSA. J lost 7 bases, V lost 5 bases, and 8 bases had no gene match. The length of the CDR3 is 15 residues. The CDR3 spells CASSPGAGGNSPLHF. Written as DNA, the CDR3 is TGTGCCAGCAGCCCAGGGGCAGGGGGGAATTCACCCCTCCACTTT.

V usage is TRBV15 and J usage is TRBJ1-5, with D possibly TRBD1 on 6 matching bases. The germline V gene encodes CDR1 LNHNV and CDR2 YYDKDF (reference sequence). Trimming shortened V by 6 bases and J by 0 bases, and 12 bases separated the two germline ends. This CDR3 comprises 15 residues. The CDR3, as DNA: TGTGCCACCAGTGAAGGGACACATAGCAATCAGCCCCAGCATTTT. Translated: CATSEGTHSNQPQHF.

This sequence joins TRBV15 and TRBJ2-2, with D possibly matching TRBD1 (6 bases). V lost 5 bases and J 1 base, leaving 8 bases between the germline ends. CDR3 size: 14 residues. Looked up from germline, CDR1 is LNHNV and CDR2 is YYDKDF (reference sequence). The CDR3, as DNA: TGTGCCACCAGCCTCAGGGGGAACACCGGGGAGCTGTTTTTT. Amino acid sequence: CATSLRGNTGELFF.

The table lists this clone with many counts. The genes are TRBV6-5 and TRBJ1-6; D is uncertain. V was clipped by 8 bases and J by 7 bases, with 15 bases between them. The germline gives CDR1 MNHEY, CDR2 SVGAGI. This CDR3 has 14 residues. As DNA, the CDR3 is TGTGCCAGCCAGACCAGGTCCGAAAATTCACCCCTCCACTTT. Translated: CASQTRSENSPLHF.

The V and J genes are TRBV19 and TRBJ1-4; TRBD1 matches 8 bases. This CDR3 is built from 15 residues. With 6 bases clipped from V and 8 bases from J, the junction kept 11 bases outside the gene matches. Germline V lookup: CDR1 LNHDA, CDR2 SQIVND (reference sequence). CDR3 DNA: TGTGCCAGTAGAGACCCCGGGACAGGTTTCGAAAAACTGTTTTTT. Translation gives CASRDPGTGFEKLFF.

This chain links TRBV7-2 with TRBJ1-2, with a tentative D call TRBD1 (6 bases). Germline V gene lookup returns CDR1 SGHTA and CDR2 FQGNSA. V was pared by 3 bases and J by 6 bases, with 11 bases between. This CDR3 has 13 residues. The CDR3 here is CASSFLGAHGYTF. DNA for the CDR3: TGTGCCAGCAGCTTTTTGGGGGCGCATGGCTACACCTTC.

This clone was detected only a few times. The sample holds other DNA sequences that translate to the same CDR3. The chain is built from TRBV6-5 and TRBJ2-4; possibly TRBD1 for D (6 bases). Germline lookup yields CDR1 MNHEY and CDR2 SVGAGI. CDR3 size: 15 residues. The germline V and J ends were trimmed by 5 bases and 8 bases, with 19 bases remaining between them. CDR3 in amino acids: CASSLLSGTSDIQYF. CDR3 sequence (DNA): TGTGCCAGCAGTCTTCTTTCCGGGACATCGGACATTCAGTACTTC.

The rearrangement uses TRBV15 and TRBJ2-5, with 7 bases lining up with TRBD2. V was pared by 5 bases and J by 1 base, with 1 base of the junction left unmatched. CDR1 is LNHNV and CDR2 is YYDKDF in the germline V gene (reference sequence). The CDR3 contains 13 residues. The CDR3 DNA reads as TGTGCCACCAGCGCGGGGGTCCAAGAGACCCAGTACTTC. Translation gives CATSAGVQETQYF.

The chain is built from TRBV5-1 and TRBJ1-6; TRBD1 is a possible D gene (5 bases). The germline V and J ends were trimmed by 2 bases and 8 bases, with 17 bases remaining between them. The CDR3 contains 16 residues. The germline CDR1 and CDR2 sequences are SGHRS and YFSETQ. The CDR3 region is CASSFSRAVSDSPLHF. The CDR3 DNA follows: TGCGCCAGCAGCTTTTCCAGGGCTGTTTCCGATTCACCCCTCCACTTT.

CDR3 bases: TGCAGCGTTGGGAAAGGCATCGGGACAGGGAACACCGGGGAGCTGTTTTTT. Translation: CSVGKGIGTGNTGELFF. This chain connects TRBV29-1 to TRBJ2-2; TRBD1 matches 8 bases. The CDR3 contains 17 residues. Germline V gene lookup returns CDR1 SQVTM and CDR2 ANQGSEA. J lost 1 base, V lost 4 bases, and 11 bases had no gene match.

This clone was picked up one time. V and J are TRBV5-1 and TRBJ2-2, with a tentative D call TRBD1 (6 bases). Germline CDR1 and CDR2: SGHRS and YFSETQ. The CDR3 loop spans 15 amino acids. Deletions cut 1 base from V and 4 bases from J, with 11 bases between. The CDR3 DNA is TGCGCCAGCAGCTTGCGCGCAGGGGCCACCGGGGAGCTGTTTTTT. It translates to CASSLRAGATGELFF.

The chain combines TRBV7-8 with TRBJ1-2; unclear D gene. This CDR3 has 12 amino acids. Germline CDR1 SGHVS, CDR2 FQNEAQ. V lost 5 bases and J 4 bases, leaving 8 bases between the germline ends. DNA of the CDR3: TGTGCCAGCAGCCAGCGGAGCTATGGCTACACCTTC. Amino acid sequence: CASSQRSYGYTF.